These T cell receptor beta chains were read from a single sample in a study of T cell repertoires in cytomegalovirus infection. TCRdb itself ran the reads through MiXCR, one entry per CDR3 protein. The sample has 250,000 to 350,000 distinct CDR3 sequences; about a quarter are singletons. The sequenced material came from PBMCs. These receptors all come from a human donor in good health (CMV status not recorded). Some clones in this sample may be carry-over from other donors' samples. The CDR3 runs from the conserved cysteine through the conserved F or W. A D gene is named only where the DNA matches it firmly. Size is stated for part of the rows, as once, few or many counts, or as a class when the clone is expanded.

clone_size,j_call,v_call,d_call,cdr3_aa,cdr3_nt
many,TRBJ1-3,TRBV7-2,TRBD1,CASSETGLLDGNTIYF,TGTGCCAGCAGCGAGACAGGGCTATTGGATGGAAACACCATATATTTT
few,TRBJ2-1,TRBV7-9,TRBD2,CASSLASGGPIEQFF,TGTGCCAGCAGCCTTGCTAGCGGGGGGCCGATAGAGCAGTTCTTC
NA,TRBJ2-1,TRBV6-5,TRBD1,CASSYVAGGYNEQFF,TGTGCCAGCAGTTATGTGGCAGGGGGCTACAATGAGCAGTTCTTC
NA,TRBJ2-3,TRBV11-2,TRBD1,CASSLDLQGAPGDTQYF,TGTGCCAGCAGCTTAGATCTCCAGGGGGCACCTGGGGATACGCAGTATTTT
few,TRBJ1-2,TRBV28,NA,CASSFSDTRGYTF,TGTGCCAGCAGTTTTTCGGACACTCGGGGCTACACCTTC
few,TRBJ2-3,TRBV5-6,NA,CASSLKSAYTDTQYF,TGTGCCAGCAGCTTGAAGTCTGCCTACACAGATACGCAGTATTTT
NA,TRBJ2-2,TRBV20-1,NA,CSAVGRAGELFF,TGCAGTGCCGTTGGACGGGCCGGGGAGCTGTTTTTT
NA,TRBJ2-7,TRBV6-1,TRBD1,CASSTPAQGVYEQYF,TGTGCCAGCAGTACCCCGGCGCAGGGGGTCTACGAGCAGTACTTC
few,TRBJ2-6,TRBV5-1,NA,CASSLEGSGANVLTF,TGCGCCAGCAGCTTAGAGGGGTCTGGGGCCAACGTCCTGACTTTC
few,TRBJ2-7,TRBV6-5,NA,CASSSGGGIYEQYF,TGTGCCAGCAGTTCTGGGGGCGGAATTTACGAGCAGTACTTC
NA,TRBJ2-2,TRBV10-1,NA,CASSERNTGELFF,TGCGCCAGCAGTGAACGGAACACCGGGGAGCTGTTTTTT